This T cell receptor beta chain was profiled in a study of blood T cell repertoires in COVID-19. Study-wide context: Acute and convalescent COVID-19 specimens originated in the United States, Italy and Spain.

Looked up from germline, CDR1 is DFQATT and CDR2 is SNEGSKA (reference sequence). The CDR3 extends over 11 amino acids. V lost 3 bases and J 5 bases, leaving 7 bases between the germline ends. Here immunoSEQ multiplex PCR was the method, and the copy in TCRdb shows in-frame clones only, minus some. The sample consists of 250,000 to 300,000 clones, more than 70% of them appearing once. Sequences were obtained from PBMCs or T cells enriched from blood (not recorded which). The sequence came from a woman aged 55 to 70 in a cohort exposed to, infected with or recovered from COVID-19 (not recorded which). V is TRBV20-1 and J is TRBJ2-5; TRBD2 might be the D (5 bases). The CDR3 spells CSARRAETQYF. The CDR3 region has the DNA TGCAGTGCTAGGCGGGCGGAGACCCAGTACTTC.